The 14 T cell receptor beta chains reported below all come from one sample, sequenced in a study of blood T cell repertoires in COVID-19. The assay was immunoSEQ multiplex PCR, and TCRdb's table has in-frame clones only and misses some. The table records approximately 150,000 clones, approximately 80% of them present only once. Material: PBMCs or T cells enriched from blood (not recorded which). The receptor set was obtained from a man between 40 and 49 years old who had recovered from COVID-19.

V is TRBV16 and J is TRBJ1-1, with 7 bases aligning to TRBD1. The CDR3 has 15 amino acids. V was clipped by 0 bases and J by 2 bases; unmatched bases: 3. The germline gives CDR1 KGHSY, CDR2 FQNENV. Written as DNA, the CDR3 is TGTGCCAGCAGCCAATCAGGGACAGTTAACACTGAAGCTTTCTTT. Residues: CASSQSGTVNTEAFF.

This chain uses TRBV4-1 with TRBJ2-3, with TRBD2 identical over 7 bases. V trimming: 2 bases; J trimming: 0 bases; junction bases outside the gene matches: 8. The CDR3 contains 17 residues. CDR1 is MGHRA, CDR2 YSYEKL, per germline. The CDR3 DNA is TGCGCCAGCAGCCAACGGGGGAGGGACTCTAGCACAGATACGCAGTATTTT. Protein product: CASSQRGRDSSTDTQYF.

This chain joins TRBV29-1 and TRBJ1-2; D might be TRBD1 (6 bases). The V gene's germline CDR1 is SQVTM and CDR2 ANQGSEA. This CDR3 is built from 13 residues. V lost 4 bases, J lost 10 bases, and 19 bases lay in between. The DNA for the CDR3 is TGCAGCGTTGGGGCAGGGGTGACGGATGCCTACACCTTC. Its translation is CSVGAGVTDAYTF.

A few counts support this clone. The chain is built from TRBV10-3 and TRBJ2-3, with D unclear. The V end was cut by 4 bases, the J end by 1 base, with 9 bases between. Germline V gives CDR1 ENHRY, CDR2 SYGVKD. There are 14 residues in the CDR3. In nucleotides, the CDR3 is TGTGCCATCAGTGGGGCAGTACGCACAGATACGCAGTATTTT. The encoded protein is CAISGAVRTDTQYF.

Only one count was recorded for this clone. V is TRBV6-5 and J is TRBJ1-5; D call uncertain. Per germline, CDR1 MNHEY and CDR2 SVGAGI. V lost 4 bases to trimming and J lost 3 bases, with 10 bases between them. This CDR3 has 14 residues. The CDR3 nucleotides read TGTGCCAGCAGTTTGCAACAGATCAATCAGCCCCAGCATTTT. Translated, it gives CASSLQQINQPQHF.

The rearrangement uses TRBV5-1 and TRBJ1-5; D is unclear. Between the trimmed V and J ends, which lost 0 bases and 7 bases, there was a span of 14 bases. Germline V gene lookup returns CDR1 SGHRS and CDR2 YFSETQ. There are 15 residues in the CDR3. The CDR3 loop is CASSLEGRLGQPQHF. The CDR3 nucleotides read TGCGCCAGCAGCTTGGAAGGCCGTCTGGGCCAGCCCCAGCATTTT.

J is TRBJ1-2 and V is TRBV18; no definite D call. The CDR3 extends over 11 amino acids. Trimming pared 4 bases from V and 6 bases from J, leaving 6 bases between. Per the germline V gene, CDR1 is KGHSH and CDR2 is LQKENI. The CDR3: CASSRQDGYTF. The CDR3 DNA reads TGTGCCAGCTCACGGCAGGATGGCTACACCTTC.

The table lists this clone with a count of one. This chain links TRBV19 with TRBJ2-5; TRBD2 agrees at 15 bases. Germline CDR1 and CDR2: LNHDA and SQIVND (reference sequence). Trimming took 3 bases from V and 2 from J; bases not matched to a gene: 4. The CDR3 consists of 17 residues. CDR3 amino acids: CASSMGLAGGSQETQYF. The CDR3 DNA is TGTGCCAGTAGTATGGGACTAGCGGGGGGCTCACAAGAGACCCAGTACTTC.

The V call is TRBV11-2, the J call TRBJ2-7; no clear D gene. The CDR3 runs 13 residues. Germline lookup yields CDR1 SGHAT and CDR2 FQNNGV. Between the trimmed V and J ends, which lost 4 bases and 4 bases, there was a span of 11 bases. Written as DNA, the CDR3 is TGTGCCAGCAGCTCTCCGAGATTTTACGAGCAGTACTTC. It specifies CASSSPRFYEQYF.

This rearrangement joins TRBV5-6 to TRBJ1-2; D call uncertain. The CDR3 runs to 13 residues. V shed 1 base and J shed 5 bases, with 9 bases lying between them. Germline V CDR1 and CDR2: SGHDT, YYEEEE. CDR3 in DNA: TGTGCCAGCAGCTTGTACCCCAGTTATGGCTACACCTTC. Protein product: CASSLYPSYGYTF.

The chain has TRBV11-3 and TRBJ2-5; 7 bases align to TRBD1. CDR3 length: 14 residues. Trimming took 5 bases from V and 2 from J; bases not matched to a gene: 5. CDR1 and CDR2 from the germline V gene are SGHNT and YENEEA. DNA of the CDR3: TGTGCCAGCAGCAAGACAGGGAATCAAGAGACCCAGTACTTC. Its protein product is CASSKTGNQETQYF.

This chain links TRBV2 with TRBJ1-5; D might be TRBD1 (5 bases). Germline V gives CDR1 SNHLY, CDR2 FYNNEI. Trimming took 1 base from V and 4 from J, leaving 14 bases between them. This CDR3 has 16 amino acids. The DNA of the CDR3 is TGTGCCAGCAGTGAAGGGCAAGGGGTAGGGAATCAGCCCCAGCATTTT. Protein sequence: CASSEGQGVGNQPQHF.

The chain uses TRBV7-3 and TRBJ2-3, with 11 bases identical to TRBD2. Germline V gene lookup returns CDR1 SGHTA and CDR2 FQGTGA. The CDR3 is made up of 17 amino acids. Trimming removed 0 bases from V and 8 bases from J; junction bases left unmatched: 10. CDR3 coding DNA: TGTGCCAGCAGCTTAACGTACCTAGCGGGGGGCCTAGCTACGCAGTATTTT. Translating gives CASSLTYLAGGLATQYF.

The table lists this clone with a count of one. The chain carries TRBV2 and TRBJ1-1; D unclear. Looked up from germline, CDR1 is SNHLY and CDR2 is FYNNEI. V was pared by 5 bases and J by 0 bases, with 7 bases between. This CDR3 contains 13 residues. The CDR3 DNA reads as TGTGCCAGCAGTAATAACATGAACACTGAAGCTTTCTTT. Translated, it gives CASSNNMNTEAFF.